The source of this T cell receptor (beta chain) is a study of blood T cell repertoires in COVID-19. TCRdb keeps only in-frame clones here, not all; method: immunoSEQ multiplex PCR. The repertoire holds some 87,000 clones, roughly 92% seen once, with approximately 6% in the top ten. This CDR3 has 15 residues. With V trimmed by 2 bases and J by 7 bases, 6 bases remained unmatched. The V gene's germline CDR1 is SGHTA and CDR2 FQGNSA. The sample was peripheral blood. The chain is built from TRBV7-2 and TRBJ1-4; TRBD1 matches 8 bases. The clonotype was recovered from a woman aged 60-75 years with active COVID-19. The CDR3 DNA follows: TGTGCCAGCAGCTTATCAGGGGGCAGGGTTGAAAAACTGTTTTTT. Translation: CASSLSGGRVEKLFF.